The 14 T cell receptor beta chains in this list originate from one sample, sequenced in a study of response to subunit inactivated influenza vaccine. TCRdb processed the RT-PCR reads anew with MiXCR; each CDR3 protein has one entry. The table lists hundreds of thousands of distinct CDR3 sequences, around 15% of them singletons, with about 7.6% in the top ten. The sample consisted of PBMCs from blood, taken around 15 days before vaccination. The receptors stem from a man over 45 who received an inactivated influenza vaccine.

The chain is built from TRBV20-1 and TRBJ2-1, with D uncertain. CDR3 length: 14 residues. Per germline, CDR1 DFQATT and CDR2 SNEGSKA (reference sequence). Trimming cost V 6 bases and J 5 bases, with 17 bases left between them. The CDR3 loop reads CSAPIGQSHNEQFF. The DNA of the CDR3 is TGCAGTGCCCCAATCGGGCAATCCCACAATGAGCAGTTCTTC.

In its sample, this clonotype was seen many times. An end of the junction does not agree with germline; a read error may underlie this. The chain is built from TRBV7-7 and TRBJ2-2; either TRBD1 or TRBD2 may supply D (5 bases each). CDR3 size: 14 residues. Germline CDR1 and CDR2: SSHAT and FNYEAQ (reference sequence). This chain's CDR3 is CASSLMGDTGELFF. The CDR3 DNA follows: TGTGCTAGCAGCTTAATGGGGGACACCGGGGAGCTGTTTTTT. The full variable domain, completed using reference TRBV7-7 and TRBJ2-2, is GAGVSQSPRYKVTKRGQDVTLRCDPISSHATLYWYQQALGQGPEFLTYFNYEAQPDKSGLPSDRFSAERPEGSISTLTIQRTEQRDSAMYRCASSLMGDTGELFFGEGSRLTVL.

This clonotype was seen more than once but under ten times. The chain links TRBV28 to TRBJ1-4; TRBD1 is a possible D gene (5 bases). In germline, CDR1 is MDHEN, CDR2 SYDVKM. Trimming cost V 6 bases and J 8 bases, with 16 bases left between them. The CDR3 length is 14 residues. CDR3 in amino acids: CASRPRGFEEKLFF. The CDR3 DNA reads TGTGCCAGCAGACCTAGGGGATTTGAGGAAAAACTGTTTTTT.

This chain uses TRBV10-3 with TRBJ2-3; D not resolved. The CDR3 extends over 12 amino acids. CDR1 and CDR2 from the germline V gene are ENHRY and SYGVKD. V gave up 6 bases and J gave up 0 bases, with 4 bases separating them. CDR3 region: CAIRDSTDTQYF. The CDR3 DNA follows: TGTGCCATCAGGGACAGCACAGATACGCAGTATTTT.

The chain recombines TRBV19 with TRBJ1-5; 8 bases agree with TRBD1. Per the germline V gene, CDR1 is LNHDA and CDR2 is SQIVND (reference sequence). The junction had 11 bases not matched to a gene; V was cut back by 3 bases and J by 4 bases. The CDR3 is made up of 17 amino acids. The CDR3 DNA follows: TGTGCCAGTAGTATCGGCTTGGACAGGGTCCGAAATCAGCCCCAGCATTTT. This gives the protein CASSIGLDRVRNQPQHF.

The chain uses TRBV6-1 and TRBJ2-5; 9 bases agree with TRBD1. Germline-derived CDR1 and CDR2 are MNHNS and SASEGT. The V gene end was trimmed by 8 bases and the J gene end by 2 bases; junction bases not matched to a gene: 3. The CDR3 has 13 residues. In DNA, the CDR3 is TGTGCCAGCCGGACAGGGGCTCAAGAGACCCAGTACTTC. Residues: CASRTGAQETQYF.

Ten or more counts support this clonotype. This chain joins TRBV12-3 or TRBV12-4 and TRBJ2-3; D possibly corresponds to TRBD2 (5 bases). The CDR3 has 17 residues. Trimming removed 6 bases at V and 1 base at J, with 20 bases between. As DNA, the CDR3 is TGTGCCAGCAGACCGGTCATCCTAGCAAATGGCACAGATACGCAGTATTTT. It translates to CASRPVILANGTDTQYF.

The chain couples TRBV20-1 to TRBJ2-3; 11 nucleotides line up with TRBD2. The CDR3 is 15 amino acids. V lost 6 bases, J lost 4 bases, and 9 bases stayed unmatched. Germline loops: CDR1 DFQATT, CDR2 SNEGSKA (reference sequence). CDR3 in amino acids: CSARPTSGTSDTQYF. The CDR3 DNA reads as TGCAGTGCCCGCCCGACTAGCGGGACGTCAGATACGCAGTATTTT.

The sample holds many counts of this clonotype. J is TRBJ2-1 and V is TRBV29-1; D is possibly TRBD2 (6 bases). The CDR3 has 16 amino acids. Germline CDR1 SQVTM, CDR2 ANQGSEA. The ends were cut back, 0 bases at V and 0 bases at J, with 12 bases in the middle. CDR3 protein: CSVEDRGGYSYNEQFF. The CDR3, as DNA: TGCAGCGTTGAAGATCGGGGAGGCTACTCCTACAATGAGCAGTTCTTC.

This clonotype was counted a few times. The chain carries TRBV10-3 and TRBJ2-7; no reliable D call. The V and J ends lost 0 bases and 6 bases respectively, with 9 bases between them. Germline values: CDR1 ENHRY, CDR2 SYGVKD. The CDR3 runs to 13 residues. DNA of the CDR3: TGTGCCATCAGTGAGTCCTGGGTTTTCGAGCAGTACTTC. It encodes CAISESWVFEQYF.

In its sample, this clonotype was seen many times. The rearrangement links TRBV7-9 to TRBJ1-1; 7 bases map to TRBD1. The CDR3 consists of 17 residues. J gave up 3 bases and V 1 base, and 11 bases lay outside the gene matches. CDR1 and CDR2 from the germline V gene are SEHNR and FQNEAQ (reference sequence). The CDR3 is CASSLDRTGQYYTEAFF. CDR3 sequence (DNA): TGTGCCAGCAGCTTAGACCGGACAGGCCAGTACTACACTGAAGCTTTCTTT.

This rearrangement joins TRBV5-1 to TRBJ2-5, with 12 positions matching TRBD2. CDR3 length: 15 amino acids. Germline V gene data show CDR1 as SGHRS and CDR2 as YFSETQ. The J segment lost 4 bases and the V segment lost 7 bases, leaving 8 bases of the junction unmatched. The CDR3 spells CASGASGRAGETQYF. For the CDR3, the DNA is TGCGCCAGCGGGGCTAGCGGGAGGGCCGGAGAGACCCAGTACTTC.

At least ten counts were recorded for this clonotype. V gene TRBV28 combines with J gene TRBJ1-1, with D possibly matching TRBD1 (5 bases). The V gene's germline CDR1 is MDHEN and CDR2 SYDVKM. The ends were cut back, 5 bases at V and 6 bases at J, with 10 bases in the middle. This CDR3 contains 12 residues. DNA for the CDR3: TGTGCCAGCAGTATTTGGGGGGCTGAAGCTTTCTTT. Its translation: CASSIWGAEAFF.

This clonotype appeared a few times. V and J are TRBV5-1 and TRBJ1-3, with D maybe TRBD1 (6 bases). The CDR3 totals 16 residues. The germline V gene encodes CDR1 SGHRS and CDR2 YFSETQ. V dropped 0 bases and J dropped 4 bases, with 14 bases sitting between them. CDR3: CASSLGTDSVGNTIYF. As DNA, the CDR3 is TGCGCCAGCAGCTTGGGGACAGACTCGGTAGGAAACACCATATATTTT. The entire variable domain, with the rest obtained from reference TRBV5-1 and TRBJ1-3, is as follows: KAGVTQTPRYLIKTRGQQVTLSCSPISGHRSVSWYQQTPGQGLQFLFEYFSETQRNKGNFPGRFSGRQFSNSRSEMNVSTLELGDSALYLCASSLGTDSVGNTIYFGEGSWLTVV.